A selection of T cell receptor beta chains follows, all from one sample in a study of TIL therapy for anti-PD-1-resistant metastatic lung cancer. Libraries were prepared by immunoSEQ multiplex PCR; TCRdb keeps only in-frame clonotypes and omits some of them. The table records roughly 57,000 clones, approximately 78% of them present only once. The specimen comprised blood, sampled at baseline. These receptors all come from a person between 30 and 79 years old with non-small cell lung cancer. CDR3s include the opening cysteine and the closing phenylalanine or tryptophan. The order of the fields is V gene, D gene, clone size, J gene, CDR3 protein, CDR3 DNA. D genes are given only for firm matches. Part of the rows lack a size; the others show once, few, many or a class for expanded clones.

TRBV4-3	.	.	TRBJ2-3	CASQRNPGDTQYF	TGCGCCAGCCAGCGCAACCCAGGAGATACGCAGTATTTT
TRBV7-9	.	.	TRBJ1-5	CASSLGALNQPQHF	TGTGCCAGCAGCTTAGGGGCGTTAAATCAGCCCCAGCATTTT
TRBV5-6	.	once	TRBJ2-5	CASSHDQGKLETQYF	TGTGCCAGCAGCCATGATCAGGGGAAGTTGGAGACCCAGTACTTC
TRBV12-3/TRBV12-4	.	.	TRBJ2-7	CASSWPEGYEQYF	TGTGCCAGCAGTTGGCCAGAGGGTTACGAGCAGTACTTC
TRBV4-3	.	few	TRBJ1-2	CASSPGEGSGRIGYTF	TGCGCCAGCAGCCCCGGGGAGGGGAGCGGTAGAATAGGCTACACCTTC
TRBV11-2	.	.	TRBJ1-6	CASSSTWDSPLHF	TGTGCCAGCAGCTCAACTTGGGATTCACCCCTCCACTTT
TRBV9	.	.	TRBJ1-1	CASSVDARTARFSEAFF	TGTGCCAGCAGCGTAGATGCAAGGACAGCGAGATTCTCTGAAGCTTTCTTT
TRBV10-1	TRBD2	.	TRBJ2-1	CASSDGTSGSDEQFF	TGCGCCAGCAGTGACGGGACTAGCGGGAGTGATGAGCAGTTCTTC
TRBV14	.	.	TRBJ1-4	CASSGRASEKLFF	TGTGCCAGCAGCGGCCGGGCCTCAGAAAAACTGTTTTTT
TRBV19	.	.	TRBJ2-2	CASSIQPGGGAGELFF	TGTGCCAGTAGTATACAGCCAGGAGGAGGGGCCGGGGAGCTGTTTTTT
TRBV11-2	TRBD2	.	TRBJ2-1	CASSLSWGRLAGAYNEQFF	TGTGCCAGCAGCTTATCGTGGGGGAGACTAGCGGGAGCCTACAATGAGCAGTTCTTC
TRBV11-3	TRBD2	.	TRBJ2-3	CASSLGSSGRSGTDTQYF	TGTGCCAGCAGCTTAGGATCTAGCGGGAGGTCTGGCACAGATACGCAGTATTTT
TRBV19	.	.	TRBJ2-2	CASSERRGTYTGELFF	TGTGCCAGTAGCGAGAGACGAGGGACTTACACCGGGGAGCTGTTTTTT
TRBV4-3	.	few	TRBJ1-6	CASSQSLRGSNSPLHF	TGCGCCAGCAGCCAATCCCTCAGGGGCTCAAATTCACCCCTCCACTTT
TRBV6-5	TRBD1	.	TRBJ1-5	CASSPGTGFDQPQHF	TGTGCCAGCAGTCCCGGGACAGGCTTCGATCAGCCCCAGCATTTT
TRBV30	TRBD2	.	TRBJ2-3	CAWSPTLAGDTQYF	TGTGCCTGGAGTCCCACTCTAGCGGGAGATACGCAGTATTTT
TRBV7-2	TRBD2	.	TRBJ2-7	CASSLAGLAGGWDYEQYF	TGTGCCAGCAGCTTAGCCGGACTAGCGGGAGGTTGGGACTACGAGCAGTACTTC
TRBV18	.	.	TRBJ2-3	CASSPRAGTQYF	TGTGCCAGCTCACCACGGGCTGGTACGCAGTATTTT
TRBV6-1	.	.	TRBJ2-2	CASSDEGDGVIRELFF	TGTGCCAGCAGTGACGAAGGGGACGGAGTTATAAGGGAGCTGTTTTTT
TRBV30	.	.	TRBJ2-2	CAWRLYSGELFF	TGTGCCTGGAGACTTTACAGCGGGGAGCTGTTTTTT
TRBV4-1	TRBD2	once	TRBJ2-3	CATQPLEVAGHTQYF	TGCGCCACCCAGCCACTGGAGGTAGCGGGCCATACGCAGTATTTT
TRBV30	.	.	TRBJ2-6	CAWGAYGANVLTF	TGTGCATGGGGGGCCTACGGGGCCAACGTCCTGACTTTC
TRBV19	.	.	TRBJ2-7	CASRMGQSSYEQYF	TGTGCCAGTAGGATGGGACAAAGCTCCTACGAGCAGTACTTC
TRBV18	TRBD1	.	TRBJ1-5	CASSLGQGNQPQHF	TGTGCCAGCTCACTTGGACAGGGAAACCAGCCCCAGCATTTT
TRBV30	.	.	TRBJ1-5	CAWSVHIDQPQHF	TGTGCCTGGAGTGTACACATTGATCAGCCCCAGCATTTT
TRBV29-1	.	few	TRBJ2-3	CSVGPGNTDTQYF	TGCAGCGTCGGACCAGGGAACACAGATACGCAGTATTTT
TRBV7-2	.	.	TRBJ1-1	CASSPGWEGAEAFF	TGTGCCAGCAGCCCAGGGTGGGAGGGCGCTGAAGCTTTCTTT
TRBV5-1	TRBD2	.	TRBJ2-7	CASSSDSGSYEQYF	TGCGCCAGCAGCTCGGATAGCGGGAGCTACGAGCAGTACTTC
TRBV6-5	TRBD1	.	TRBJ1-4	CASSYAWTGVGEKLFF	TGTGCCAGCAGTTACGCCTGGACAGGGGTCGGTGAAAAACTGTTTTTT
TRBV5-6	.	.	TRBJ1-2	CASSLAGQTSSHGYTF	TGTGCCAGCAGCTTGGCCGGGCAAACGAGCTCCCATGGCTACACCTTC
TRBV4-1	.	.	TRBJ2-3	CASSQDYLADTQYF	TGCGCCAGCAGCCAAGATTACCTGGCAGATACGCAGTATTTT
TRBV15	.	.	TRBJ2-7	CATSREGANYEQYF	TGTGCCACCAGCAGAGAAGGTGCTAACTACGAGCAGTACTTC
TRBV7-9	.	few	TRBJ1-1	CASMNRANTEAFF	TGTGCCAGCATGAATAGGGCGAACACTGAAGCTTTCTTT
TRBV14	.	.	TRBJ2-2	CASSQVARGIGELFF	TGTGCCAGCAGCCAAGTTGCTCGCGGCATCGGGGAGCTGTTTTTT
TRBV30	.	.	TRBJ2-5	CAWSVSGGAGETQYF	TGTGCCTGGAGTGTATCGGGGGGCGCTGGGGAGACCCAGTACTTC
TRBV7-3	.	.	TRBJ2-1	CASSDGGLTYNEQFF	TGTGCCAGCAGCGACGGAGGACTCACCTACAATGAGCAGTTCTTC
TRBV5-4	TRBD2	.	TRBJ2-5	CASSSPGTNQETQYF	TGTGCCAGCAGCTCACCCGGGACTAACCAAGAGACCCAGTACTTC
TRBV29-1	.	.	TRBJ1-4	CSVGPGVNEKLFF	TGCAGCGTTGGCCCAGGGGTTAATGAAAAACTGTTTTTT
TRBV6-5	.	.	TRBJ2-2	CASSSRDPNTGELFF	TGTGCCAGCAGTTCGAGGGACCCAAACACCGGGGAGCTGTTTTTT
TRBV6-6	.	.	TRBJ2-3	CASRTLSTQYF	TGTGCCAGCAGGACCTTATCTACGCAGTATTTT
TRBV20-1	TRBD1	.	TRBJ1-2	CSASDGTGGDGGYTF	TGCAGTGCTAGTGATGGGACAGGGGGCGATGGGGGCTACACCTTC
TRBV7-2	.	once	TRBJ2-7	CASSLNGQGIRRSHYEQYF	TGTGCCAGCAGCTTAAATGGGCAGGGTATTCGAAGGTCCCACTACGAGCAGTACTTC
TRBV7-2	.	.	TRBJ2-5	CASSLNWVQVSQYF	TGTGCCAGCAGCTTAAATTGGGTACAAGTCTCCCAGTACTTC
TRBV3-1/TRBV3-2	.	.	TRBJ2-2	CASSQFDIDTGELFF	TGTGCCAGCAGCCAATTCGACATTGACACCGGGGAGCTGTTTTTT
TRBV5-4	TRBD1	once	TRBJ1-5	CASSSGGDRGLQPQHF	TGTGCCAGCAGCTCCGGTGGGGACAGGGGGCTTCAGCCCCAGCATTTT
TRBV2	.	.	TRBJ1-3	CASSDTGSSGNTIYF	TGTGCCAGCAGTGACACTGGAAGCTCTGGAAACACCATATATTTT